This T cell receptor (beta chain) derives from a study of blood T cell repertoires in COVID-19. TCRdb's copy holds only in-frame clones and misses some; the assay was immunoSEQ multiplex PCR. Of a few hundred thousand clones listed, 70% to 90% are singletons. The sequenced sample was PBMCs or T cells enriched from blood (not recorded which). The receptor was isolated from a woman aged 25 to 39 who had recovered from COVID-19.

CDR3 coding DNA: TGTGCCAGCAGCCCGGGACAGGGGCGCGAGCAGTACTTC. This encodes CASSPGQGREQYF. The chain employs TRBV5-5 and TRBJ2-7; 10 bases are a match to TRBD1. The CDR3 extends over 13 amino acids. Germline V CDR1 and CDR2: SGHKS, YYEKEE (reference sequence). The V and J ends lost 4 bases and 6 bases, in that order; junction bases with no gene match: 4.